Each of the 7 T cell receptor beta chains below was sequenced from the same sample in a study of cytomegalovirus exposure and HLA in healthy donors. Use of 60 Vbeta and 13 Jbeta primers characterized the PCR. Some clones are missing from TCRdb's copy, which holds only in-frame ones; the method was immunoSEQ multiplex PCR. The sample lists fewer than 200,000 clones; roughly 85% were seen once. Sequencing was carried out using PBMCs. The receptor set was obtained from a man in his forties in good health and CMV-seronegative.

The CDR3 nucleotides are TGCGCCAGCAGCCAGATAGGACAGACCTACGAGCAGTACTTC. Protein sequence: CASSQIGQTYEQYF. The chain is built from TRBV4-1 and TRBJ2-7, with a weak D call TRBD1 (6 bases). CDR3 size: 14 residues. Germline CDR1 MGHRA, CDR2 YSYEKL. The V gene lost 3 bases and the J gene lost 2 bases, with 11 bases spanning the gap.

With regard to this clone: Sequence at one end of the junction differs from germline and may be a read error. The rearrangement uses TRBV27 and TRBJ2-6, with a weak D call TRBD1 (8 bases). The germline gives CDR1 MNHEY, CDR2 SMNVEV (reference sequence). This CDR3 has 15 amino acids. The chain's CDR3 is CASSLGGQGANGLTF. In DNA form, the CDR3 reads TGTGCCAGCAGCCTCGGGGGGCAGGGGGCCAACGGCCTGACTTTC.

V is TRBV2 and J is TRBJ1-5; 8 nucleotides agree with TRBD1. Trimming cost V 5 bases and J 2 bases; bases outside gene matches: 5. Germline CDR1 SNHLY, CDR2 FYNNEI. This CDR3 is 15 amino acids long. CDR3 sequence: CASSPSTGGNQPQHF. The CDR3 bases are TGTGCCAGCAGTCCGTCGACAGGGGGCAATCAGCCCCAGCATTTT.

The chain is built from TRBV19 and TRBJ2-7; 7 bases fit TRBD1. The V gene's germline CDR1 is LNHDA and CDR2 SQIVND (reference sequence). The CDR3 loop spans 14 amino acids. Trimming cost V 4 bases and J 3 bases; bases outside gene matches: 6. In DNA form, the CDR3 reads TGTGCCAGTAGTACATCGACAGGGTTCTACGAGCAGTACTTC. Translating it yields CASSTSTGFYEQYF.

V gene TRBV11-2 combines with J gene TRBJ2-7; a possible D gene is TRBD2 (6 bases). Between the trimmed V and J ends, which lost 5 bases and 1 base, there was a span of 12 bases. This CDR3 spans 14 amino acids. Germline values: CDR1 SGHAT, CDR2 FQNNGV. The DNA for the CDR3 is TGTGCCAGCAGCCGAGACGCGGGATCCTACGAGCAGTACTTC. Translated, it gives CASSRDAGSYEQYF. The full variable domain, its missing parts supplied by reference TRBV11-2 and TRBJ2-7, is EAGVAQSPRYKIIEKRQSVAFWCNPISGHATLYWYQQILGQGPKLLIQFQNNGVVDDSQLPKDRFSAERLKGVDSTLKIQPAKLEDSAVYLCASSRDAGSYEQYFGPGTRLTVT.

V and J are TRBV19 and TRBJ2-7; 7 bases match TRBD2. CDR1 LNHDA and CDR2 SQIVND come from the germline V gene (reference sequence). V trimming: 3 bases; J trimming: 7 bases; junction bases outside the gene matches: 6. The CDR3 is 13 residues long. The CDR3: CASSMTSLREQYF. The CDR3 DNA is TGTGCCAGTAGTATGACTAGCTTGAGGGAGCAGTACTTC. Full variable domain (outside the CDR3, taken from reference TRBV19 and TRBJ2-7): DGGITQSPKYLFRKEGQNVTLSCEQNLNHDAMYWYRQDPGQGLRLIYYSQIVNDFQKGDIAEGYSVSREKKESFPLTVTSAQKNPTAFYLCASSMTSLREQYFGPGTRLTVT.

The V gene is TRBV11-2, the J gene TRBJ2-2, with TRBD2 as a possible D gene (7 bases). The CDR3 runs to 16 residues. Germline lookup yields CDR1 SGHAT and CDR2 FQNNGV. The V gene lost 5 bases and the J gene lost 2 bases, with 15 bases spanning the gap. The CDR3 coding sequence is TGTGCCAGCAGCGGACAAGGGGGGGCCAACACCGGGGAGCTGTTTTTT. Residues: CASSGQGGANTGELFF.